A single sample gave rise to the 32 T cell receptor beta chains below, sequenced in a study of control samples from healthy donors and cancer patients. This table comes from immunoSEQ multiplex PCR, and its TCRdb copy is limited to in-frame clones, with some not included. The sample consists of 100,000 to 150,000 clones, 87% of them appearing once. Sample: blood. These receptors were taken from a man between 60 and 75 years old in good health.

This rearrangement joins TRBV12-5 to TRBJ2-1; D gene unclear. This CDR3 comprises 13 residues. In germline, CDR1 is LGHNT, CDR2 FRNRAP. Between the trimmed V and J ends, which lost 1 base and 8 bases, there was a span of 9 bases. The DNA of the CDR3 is TGTGCTAGTGGTTTGGGTAGGTTGGATGAGCAGTTCTTC. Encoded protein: CASGLGRLDEQFF.

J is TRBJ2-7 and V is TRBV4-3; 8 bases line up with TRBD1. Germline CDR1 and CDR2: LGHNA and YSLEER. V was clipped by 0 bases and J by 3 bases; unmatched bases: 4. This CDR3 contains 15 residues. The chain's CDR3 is CASSQEVGQGYEQYF. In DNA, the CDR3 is TGCGCCAGCAGCCAAGAGGTAGGACAGGGCTACGAGCAGTACTTC.

CDR3: CATRGDAQETQYF. The CDR3 bases are TGTGCCACCAGAGGGGACGCCCAGGAGACCCAGTACTTC. The chain couples TRBV24-1 to TRBJ2-5; D may match TRBD1 or TRBD2 (5 bases each). This CDR3 comprises 13 residues. V was cut by 7 bases and J by 5 bases, with 13 bases left in between. Germline CDR1 KGHDR, CDR2 SFDVKD.

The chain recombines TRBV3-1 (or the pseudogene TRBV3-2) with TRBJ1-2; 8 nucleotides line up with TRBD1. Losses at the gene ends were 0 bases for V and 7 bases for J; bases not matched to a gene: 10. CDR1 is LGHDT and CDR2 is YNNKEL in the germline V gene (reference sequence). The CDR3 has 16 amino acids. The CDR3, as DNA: TGTGCCAGCAGCCAAGATTCCTCATGGGACAGGACTGGCTACACCTTC. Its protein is CASSQDSSWDRTGYTF.

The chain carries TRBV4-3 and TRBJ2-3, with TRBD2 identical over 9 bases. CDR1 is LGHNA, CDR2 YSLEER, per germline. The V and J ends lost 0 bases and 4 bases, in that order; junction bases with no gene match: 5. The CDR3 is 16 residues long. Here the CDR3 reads CASSQETAGGSDTQYF. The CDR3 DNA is TGCGCCAGCAGCCAAGAAACAGCGGGGGGCTCAGATACGCAGTATTTT.

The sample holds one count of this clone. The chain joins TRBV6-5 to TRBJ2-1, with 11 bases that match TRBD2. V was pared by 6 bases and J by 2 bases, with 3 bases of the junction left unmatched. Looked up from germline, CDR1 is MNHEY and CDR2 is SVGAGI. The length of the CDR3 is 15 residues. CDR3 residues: CASRTTSGAYNEQFF. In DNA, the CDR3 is TGTGCCAGCAGGACGACTAGCGGGGCCTACAATGAGCAGTTCTTC.

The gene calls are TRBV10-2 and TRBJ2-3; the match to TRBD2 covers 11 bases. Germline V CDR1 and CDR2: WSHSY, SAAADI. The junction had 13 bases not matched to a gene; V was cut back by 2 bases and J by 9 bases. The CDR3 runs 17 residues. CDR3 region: CASSEPRIAGGPGTQYF. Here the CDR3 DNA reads TGCGCCAGCAGTGAGCCCAGGATAGCGGGGGGGCCTGGGACGCAGTATTTT.

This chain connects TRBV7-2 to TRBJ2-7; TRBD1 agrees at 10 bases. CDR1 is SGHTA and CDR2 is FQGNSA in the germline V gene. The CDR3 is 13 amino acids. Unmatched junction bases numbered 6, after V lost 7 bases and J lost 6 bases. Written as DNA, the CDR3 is TGTGCCAGCACCCGGACAGGGGGATCCGAGCAGTACTTC. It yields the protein CASTRTGGSEQYF.

CDR3 region: CASSQAGSLYTDTQYF. The CDR3 DNA follows: TGTGCCAGCAGCCAAGCTGGTTCCCTATATACAGATACGCAGTATTTT. The genes are TRBV3-1 (or the pseudogene TRBV3-2) and TRBJ2-3; D gene uncertain. The CDR3 has 16 residues. The germline V gene encodes CDR1 LGHDT and CDR2 YNNKEL (reference sequence). Trimming shortened V by 1 base and J by 3 bases, and 14 bases separated the two germline ends.

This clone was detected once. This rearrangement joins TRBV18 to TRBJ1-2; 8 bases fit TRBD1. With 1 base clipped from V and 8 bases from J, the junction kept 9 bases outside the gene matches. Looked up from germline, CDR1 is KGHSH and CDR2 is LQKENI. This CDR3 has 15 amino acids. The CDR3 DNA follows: TGTGCCAGCTCACCACAGGGGCAGGGGGCGGAAGGCTACACCTTC. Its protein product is CASSPQGQGAEGYTF.

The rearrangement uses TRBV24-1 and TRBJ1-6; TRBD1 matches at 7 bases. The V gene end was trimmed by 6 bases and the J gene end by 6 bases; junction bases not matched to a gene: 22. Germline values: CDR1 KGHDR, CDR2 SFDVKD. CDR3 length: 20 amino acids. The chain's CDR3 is CATSCIPGQWSKIVNSPLHF. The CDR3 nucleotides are TGTGCCACCAGTTGTATTCCGGGACAGTGGTCCAAGATAGTTAATTCACCCCTCCACTTT.

In DNA form, the CDR3 reads TGTGCCAGCAGTTTTACAGGAAAATATAGCAATCAGCCCCAGCATTTT. Translation gives CASSFTGKYSNQPQHF. The gene calls are TRBV27 and TRBJ1-5; D might be TRBD1 (5 bases). The CDR3 length is 16 residues. Trimming cost V 3 bases and J 0 bases, with 12 bases left between them. Germline lookup yields CDR1 MNHEY and CDR2 SMNVEV (reference sequence).

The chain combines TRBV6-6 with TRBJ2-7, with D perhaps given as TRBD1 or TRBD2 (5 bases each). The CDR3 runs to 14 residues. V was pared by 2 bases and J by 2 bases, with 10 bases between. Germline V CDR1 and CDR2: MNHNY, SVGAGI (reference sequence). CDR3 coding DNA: TGTGCCAGCAGTTACGTGGGGGTTACCTACGAGCAGTACTTC. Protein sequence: CASSYVGVTYEQYF.

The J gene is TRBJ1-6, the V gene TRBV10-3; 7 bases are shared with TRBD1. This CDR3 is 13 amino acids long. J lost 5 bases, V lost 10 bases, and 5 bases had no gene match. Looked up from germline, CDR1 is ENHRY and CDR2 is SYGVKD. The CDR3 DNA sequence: TGTGCCACCGCCGGGACAGATAATTCACCCCTCCACTTT. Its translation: CATAGTDNSPLHF.

The DNA for the CDR3 is TGTGCCAGCAGTTACATGGGGGGCCCTAGCAATCAGCCCCAGCATTTT. It is translated as CASSYMGGPSNQPQHF. The chain employs TRBV6-2 or TRBV6-3 and TRBJ1-5, with D possibly being TRBD1 (6 bases). Germline V gene lookup returns CDR1 MNHEY and CDR2 SVGEGT. The V gene lost 2 bases and the J gene lost 0 bases, with 11 bases spanning the gap. This CDR3 has 16 amino acids.

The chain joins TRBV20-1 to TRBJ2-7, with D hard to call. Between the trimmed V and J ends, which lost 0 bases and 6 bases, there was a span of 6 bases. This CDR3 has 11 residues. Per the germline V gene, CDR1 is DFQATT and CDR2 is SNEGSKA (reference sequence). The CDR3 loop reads CSARDITEQYF. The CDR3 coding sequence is TGCAGTGCTAGAGACATAACCGAGCAGTACTTC.

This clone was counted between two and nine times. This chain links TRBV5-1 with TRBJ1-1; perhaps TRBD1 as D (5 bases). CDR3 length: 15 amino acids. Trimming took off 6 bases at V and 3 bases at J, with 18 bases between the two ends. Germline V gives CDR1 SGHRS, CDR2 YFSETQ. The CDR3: CASMGPGSEDTEAFF. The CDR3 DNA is TGCGCCAGCATGGGGCCAGGGAGCGAGGACACTGAAGCTTTCTTT. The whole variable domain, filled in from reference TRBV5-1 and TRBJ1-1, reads KAGVTQTPRYLIKTRGQQVTLSCSPISGHRSVSWYQQTPGQGLQFLFEYFSETQRNKGNFPGRFSGRQFSNSRSEMNVSTLELGDSALYLCASMGPGSEDTEAFFGQGTRLTVV.

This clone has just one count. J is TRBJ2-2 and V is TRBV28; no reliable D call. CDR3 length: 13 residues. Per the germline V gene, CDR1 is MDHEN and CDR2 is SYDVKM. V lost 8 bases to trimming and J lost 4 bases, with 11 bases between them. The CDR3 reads CASATVLTGELFF. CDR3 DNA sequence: TGTGCCAGCGCTACAGTCCTCACCGGGGAGCTGTTTTTT.

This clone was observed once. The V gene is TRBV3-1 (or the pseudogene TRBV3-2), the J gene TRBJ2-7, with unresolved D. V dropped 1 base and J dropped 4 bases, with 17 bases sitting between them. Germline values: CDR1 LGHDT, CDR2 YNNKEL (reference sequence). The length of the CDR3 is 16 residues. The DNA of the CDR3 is TGTGCCAGCAGCCAAGGTATTCCGGTTTATGTTTACGAGCAGTACTTC. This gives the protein CASSQGIPVYVYEQYF.

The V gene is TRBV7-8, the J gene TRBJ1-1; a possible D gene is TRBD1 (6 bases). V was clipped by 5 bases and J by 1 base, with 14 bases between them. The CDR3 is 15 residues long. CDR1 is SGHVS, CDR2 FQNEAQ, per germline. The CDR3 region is CASSTYRATNTEAFF. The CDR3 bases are TGTGCCAGCAGCACCTACAGGGCCACGAACACTGAAGCTTTCTTT.

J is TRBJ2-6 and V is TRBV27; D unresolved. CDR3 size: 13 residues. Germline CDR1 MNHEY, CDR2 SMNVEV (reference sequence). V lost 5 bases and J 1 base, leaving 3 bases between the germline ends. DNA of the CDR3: TGTGCCAGCAGTGCTTCTGGGGCCAACGTCCTGACTTTC. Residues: CASSASGANVLTF.

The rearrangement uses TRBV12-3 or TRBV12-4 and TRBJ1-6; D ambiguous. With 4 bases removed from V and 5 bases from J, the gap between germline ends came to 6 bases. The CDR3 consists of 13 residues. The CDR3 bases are TGTGCCAGCAGTTCACAAAATAATTCACCCCTCCACTTT. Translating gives CASSSQNNSPLHF.

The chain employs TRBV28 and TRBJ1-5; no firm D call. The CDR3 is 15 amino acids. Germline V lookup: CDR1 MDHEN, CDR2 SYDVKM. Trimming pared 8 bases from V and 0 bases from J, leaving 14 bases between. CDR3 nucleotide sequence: TGTGCCAGCCCCCTGGAGGGTTATAGCAATCAGCCCCAGCATTTT. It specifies CASPLEGYSNQPQHF.

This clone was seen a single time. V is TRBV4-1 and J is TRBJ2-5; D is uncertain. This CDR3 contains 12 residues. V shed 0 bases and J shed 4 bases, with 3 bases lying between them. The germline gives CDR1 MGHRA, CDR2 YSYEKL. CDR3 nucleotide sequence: TGCGCCAGCAGCCAAGATCTAGAGACCCAGTACTTC. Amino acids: CASSQDLETQYF.

CDR3 region: CASKEWDGSGNTIYF. DNA of the CDR3: TGTGCCAGCAAAGAGTGGGACGGCTCTGGAAACACCATATATTTT. The rearrangement links TRBV28 to TRBJ1-3, with D possibly matching TRBD1 (5 bases). V lost 7 bases and J 0 bases, leaving 13 bases between the germline ends. CDR1 is MDHEN and CDR2 is SYDVKM in the germline V gene. The CDR3 is 15 amino acids.

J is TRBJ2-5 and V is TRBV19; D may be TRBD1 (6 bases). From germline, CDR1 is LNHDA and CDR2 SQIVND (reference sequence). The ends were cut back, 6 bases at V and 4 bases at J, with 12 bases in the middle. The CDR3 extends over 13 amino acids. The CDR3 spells CASRETGRETQYF. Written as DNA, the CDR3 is TGTGCCAGTAGGGAGACAGGTAGAGAGACCCAGTACTTC.

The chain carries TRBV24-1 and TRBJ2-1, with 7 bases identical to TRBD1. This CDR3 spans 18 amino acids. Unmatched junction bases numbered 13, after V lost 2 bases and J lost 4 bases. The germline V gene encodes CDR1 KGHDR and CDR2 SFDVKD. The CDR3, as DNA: TGTGCCACCAGTGATTCTGATTGGGGTAGACAGGGTTACAATGAGCAGTTCTTC. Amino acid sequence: CATSDSDWGRQGYNEQFF.

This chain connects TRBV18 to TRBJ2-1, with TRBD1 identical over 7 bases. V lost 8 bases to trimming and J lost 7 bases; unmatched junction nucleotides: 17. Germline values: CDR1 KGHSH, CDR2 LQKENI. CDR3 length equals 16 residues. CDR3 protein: CASTWGPTGLRNEQFF. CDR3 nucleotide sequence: TGTGCCAGCACCTGGGGACCGACAGGGCTAAGGAATGAGCAGTTCTTC.

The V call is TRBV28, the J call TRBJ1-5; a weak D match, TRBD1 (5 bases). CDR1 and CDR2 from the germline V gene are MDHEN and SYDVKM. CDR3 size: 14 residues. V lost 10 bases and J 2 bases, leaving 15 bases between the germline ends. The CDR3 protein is CATRGGGGNQPQHF. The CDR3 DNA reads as TGTGCCACCCGGGGGGGAGGAGGCAATCAGCCCCAGCATTTT.

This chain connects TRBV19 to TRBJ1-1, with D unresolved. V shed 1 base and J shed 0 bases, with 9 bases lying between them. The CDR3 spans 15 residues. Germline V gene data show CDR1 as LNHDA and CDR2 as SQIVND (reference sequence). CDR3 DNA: TGTGCCAGTAGTATAGGTCCGGGGATGAACACTGAAGCTTTCTTT. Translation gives CASSIGPGMNTEAFF.

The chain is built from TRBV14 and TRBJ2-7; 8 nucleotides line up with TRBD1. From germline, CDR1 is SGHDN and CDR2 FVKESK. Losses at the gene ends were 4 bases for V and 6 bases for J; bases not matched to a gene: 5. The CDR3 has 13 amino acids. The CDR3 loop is CASSPTGVSEQYF. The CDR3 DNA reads TGTGCCAGCAGCCCGACAGGGGTCTCCGAGCAGTACTTC. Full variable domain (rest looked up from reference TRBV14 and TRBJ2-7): EAGVTQFPSHSVIEKGQTVTLRCDPISGHDNLYWYRRVMGKEIKFLLHFVKESKQDESGMPNNRFLAERTGGTYSTLKVQPAELEDSGVYFCASSPTGVSEQYFGPGTRLTVT.

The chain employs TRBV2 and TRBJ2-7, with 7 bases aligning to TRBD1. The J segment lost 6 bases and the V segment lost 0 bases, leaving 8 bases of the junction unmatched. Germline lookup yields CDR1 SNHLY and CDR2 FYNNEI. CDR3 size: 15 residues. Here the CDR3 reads CASSEAHRGVSEQYF. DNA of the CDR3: TGTGCCAGCAGTGAAGCGCACAGGGGAGTGAGCGAGCAGTACTTC.